This TCR beta chain was observed in a study of T-cell reconstitution after alpha-beta-depleted transplantation in children. Whole-study findings and limits: Newly generated T cells supplied most T-cell counts and diversity one year post-transplant. At day 60, the high TCRbeta diversity found in some patients originated from recipient T cells and thymic progenitors that had survived. There were reportedly several hundred expanded graft clones from which alpha-beta T cells came about two months after transplant.

TCRbeta library construction was performed incorporating unique molecular identifiers. TCRdb used MiXCR to reprocess the PCR reads, holding one entry per CDR3 protein. The table lists some 300,000 distinct CDR3 sequences, 7.5% to 9% of them singletons. The CDR3 contains 12 residues. V was cut by 3 bases and J by 5 bases, with 8 bases left in between. Germline CDR1 DFQATT, CDR2 SNEGSKA (reference sequence). In its sample, this clonotype was seen many times. The antigen remains undetermined. The chain is built from TRBV20-1 and TRBJ2-1, with D perhaps being TRBD1 or TRBD2 (5 bases each). The receptor's source is a female patient between 2 and 10 years old who had a stem cell transplant for Fanconi anemia, so the T cells may come from the graft donor. Sample: peripheral blood, taken 360 days after TCRalphabeta/CD19-depleted stem cell transplant. The CDR3 coding sequence is TGCAGTGCTAGCGGGGCAAACAATGAGCAGTTCTTC. Its translation is CSASGANNEQFF.